The present T cell receptor beta chain was sequenced within a study of human T cells and chemical hapten exposure (dated by TCRdb to the early 2020s). Context from the whole study: For sensitization, 2% DPC in acetone was applied to a 2 cm by 2 cm area of upper inner arm skin. Libraries were pooled for sequencing, and variation in per-sample TCR yields was attributed mainly to small differences in library volumes within the pool. For TCR sequencing, blood came from about 28 alopecia patients at anywhere from one to four time points (pre-sensitization, 2, 6 and 24 weeks). Patch testing was done on the upper back using Finn chambers containing 0.01% DPC, and results were scored after 6 days according to International Contact Dermatitis Research Group standards. Throughout the study period of roughly five months, patients also received therapeutic DPC doses to the scalp every week. Blood samples were taken from patients before sensitization (week 0) and then at 2, 6 and about 24 weeks after DPC sensitization. Most of the patients in the cohort were female, and the cohort covered alopecia areata with under or over 50% scalp involvement, alopecia totalis and alopecia universalis. This study followed changes in the peripheral blood TCR repertoire in vivo during primary and secondary sensitization of alopecia patients to the hapten diphenylcyclopropenone (DPC). Results the study describes overall, beyond this receptor: After repeated subsampling, the strength of the expansion versus patch-test correlation and the threshold at which it became significant changed. Patch test score was positively correlated with the number of PT1 expanded TCRs, with significance at thresholds 8, 16 and 32 but not at 4. No change with DPC sensitization was found in the number of TCRs above 1 in 1000 frequency, and no evidence of global repertoire structure alterations was found. Expanded TCRs formed significantly more large CDR3 similarity clusters than pre-sensitization or healthy control sets, consistent with antigen-driven responses. Because every patient had alopecia, a presumed autoimmune disease, the patients' immune response might differ from that of healthy individuals.

This clonotype was recorded a few times. Its antigen target is currently unknown. No clone much larger than this one lies a single base away; base qualities are absent. Library generation was performed with RACE. Sequenced on a NextSeq 500. During library preparation, unique molecular identifiers were attached to individual cDNA molecules so that TCRs could be counted in a quantitative, reproducible way. Each blood RNA sample was used to sequence both TCR alpha and TCR beta chains. Regarding the original processing steps: A median of around 100,000 TCRs per sample was observed, with a range of 23,224 to 690,600. V, J and CDR3 annotation of the TCR reads was performed with the Decombinator software suite. To make PS versus PT1 abundance plots, every sample was subsampled to the same number of TCRs (28,000). TCRs were defined as expanded if absent before sensitization and observed at least eight times at the 2-week time point. TCRdb cleaned the public reads at Q25 with fastp, built clones with MiXCR and kept in-frame beta chains. All rows with the same CDR3 protein become a single entry with the most common DNA and genes. The V and J calls shown here were made by TCRdb, not taken from the authors' results. The sample has roughly 160,000 distinct CDR3 sequences on record, 13% to 15% of them singletons. Around 1.7% of the sample belongs to the ten largest clones.

Taken with the paper, the label for time point translates to: patch test 1, 2 weeks after DPC sensitization. The treatment or condition label, as the study defines it: therapeutic diphenylcyclopropenone sensitization with weekly scalp DPC. At each patch-test visit, blood was drawn before the patch test was applied. To be eligible, patients had to be aged 18 to 70, diagnosed with alopecia and judged suitable for DPC therapy, while pregnant patients were excluded. Total RNA was extracted from unfractionated whole blood collected in Tempus Blood RNA tubes. From the cysteine through the phenylalanine, the CDR3 covers 15 amino acids. Only CDR3 DNA remains: 45 bases, in frame from the first base. Cut back by 6 bases and 4 bases, the V and J ends lie 17 bases apart.

The chain couples TRBV12-3 or TRBV12-4 to TRBJ2-3; the D gene is possibly TRBD2, with 6 bases matching. This receptor was identified in a woman in her twenties or thirties with alopecia areata. Some clones in this sample may be carry-over from other donors' samples. The material sequenced was whole blood, taken in connection with sensitization to the hapten diphenylcyclopropenone (DPC). The nucleotide sequence reads TGTGCCAGCAGGGGCCGGGCGGGAACCCCAGATACGCAGTATTTT. Its protein reads: CASRGRAGTPDTQYF.